This T cell receptor (beta chain) comes out of a study of blood T cell repertoires in COVID-19. Study-level information: PBMCs, B-cell-depleted T cells, or T cells provided the cDNA or gDNA that made up the material.

This clone was detected only once. Germline V CDR1 and CDR2: SGHDT, YYEEEE. J was trimmed by 4 bases and V by 4 bases; bases with no gene match: 6. This CDR3 contains 15 residues. Authors' processing steps: Amplification of reference gene primers provided the estimated nucleated cell counts. TCRdb keeps only in-frame clones here, not all; method: immunoSEQ multiplex PCR. Clone size and the V and J calls come from that table; the DNA yielded D and trimming. The sample shows hundreds of thousands of clones, 89% of them seen only once. This receptor was obtained from a woman aged 30 to 39 with COVID-19, enrolled during active disease. Sequencing was done on a sample of peripheral blood. The V and J genes are TRBV5-6 and TRBJ2-1; 9 positions agree with TRBD2. In DNA form, the CDR3 reads TGTGCCAGCAGCACCACTAGCGGGCGTTACAATGAGCAGTTCTTC. Translated, it gives CASSTTSGRYNEQFF.